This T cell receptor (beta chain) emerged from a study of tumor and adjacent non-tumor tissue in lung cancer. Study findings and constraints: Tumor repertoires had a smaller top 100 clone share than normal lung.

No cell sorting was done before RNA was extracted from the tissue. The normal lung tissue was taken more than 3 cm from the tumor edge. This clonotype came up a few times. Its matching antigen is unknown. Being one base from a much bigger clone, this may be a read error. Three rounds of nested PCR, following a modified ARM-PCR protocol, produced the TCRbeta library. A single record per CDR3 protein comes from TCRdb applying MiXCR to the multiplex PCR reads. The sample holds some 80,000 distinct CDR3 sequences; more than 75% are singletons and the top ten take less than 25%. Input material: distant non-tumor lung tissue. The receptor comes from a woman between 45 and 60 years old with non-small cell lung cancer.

The CDR3, as DNA: TGCAGTACTAGATCCCTGACTAGCGGGTTAGAGACCCAGTACTTC. Its protein is CSTRSLTSGLETQYF. The chain uses TRBV20-1 and TRBJ2-5, with TRBD2 identical over 10 bases. CDR1 and CDR2 from the germline V gene are DFQATT and SNEGSKA (reference sequence). This CDR3 comprises 15 residues.